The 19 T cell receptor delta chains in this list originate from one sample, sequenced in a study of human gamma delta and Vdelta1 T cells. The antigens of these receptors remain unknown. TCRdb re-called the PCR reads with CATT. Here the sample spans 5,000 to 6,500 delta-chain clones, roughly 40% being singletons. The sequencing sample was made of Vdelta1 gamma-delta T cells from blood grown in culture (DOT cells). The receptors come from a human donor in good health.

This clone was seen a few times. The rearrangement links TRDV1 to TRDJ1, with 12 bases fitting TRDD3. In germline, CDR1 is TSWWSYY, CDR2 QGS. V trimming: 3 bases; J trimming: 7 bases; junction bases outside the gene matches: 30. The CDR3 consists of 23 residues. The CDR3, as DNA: TGTGCTCTTGGGGAGGTGGGTTTTCCTACGCAGTACTGGGGGATACCCCGTGGAGGTAAACTCATCTTT. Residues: CALGEVGFPTQYWGIPRGGKLIF.

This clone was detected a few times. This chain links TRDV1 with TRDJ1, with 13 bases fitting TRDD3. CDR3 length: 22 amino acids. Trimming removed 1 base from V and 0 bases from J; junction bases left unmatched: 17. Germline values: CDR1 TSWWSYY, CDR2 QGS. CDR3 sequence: CALGEPRGSRTGGYDYTDKLIF. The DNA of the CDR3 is TGTGCTCTTGGGGAACCCCGGGGCTCCCGTACTGGGGGATACGACTACACCGATAAACTCATCTTT.

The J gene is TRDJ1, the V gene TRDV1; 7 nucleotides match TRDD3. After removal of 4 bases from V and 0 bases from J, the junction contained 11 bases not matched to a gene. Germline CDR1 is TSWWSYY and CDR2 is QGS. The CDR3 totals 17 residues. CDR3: CALGVHAGGFYTDKLIF. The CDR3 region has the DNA TGTGCTCTTGGGGTCCATGCTGGGGGGTTTTACACCGATAAACTCATCTTT.

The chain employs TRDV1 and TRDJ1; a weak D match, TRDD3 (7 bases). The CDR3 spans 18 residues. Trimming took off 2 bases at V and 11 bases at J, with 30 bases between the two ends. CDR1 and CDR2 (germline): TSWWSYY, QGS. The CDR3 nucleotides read TGTGCTCTTGGGGAAATCCCTTCCCAAAGAGCTGGGGGTCGACTTCTCATCTTT. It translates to CALGEIPSQRAGGRLLIF.

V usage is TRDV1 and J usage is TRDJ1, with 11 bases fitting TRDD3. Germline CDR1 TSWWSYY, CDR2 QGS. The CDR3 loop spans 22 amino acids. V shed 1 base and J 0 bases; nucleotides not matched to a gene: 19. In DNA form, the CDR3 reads TGTGCTCTTGGGGAACGACCCCCTATTGTCAGAACTGGGGGATATGACACCGATAAACTCATCTTT. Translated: CALGERPPIVRTGGYDTDKLIF.

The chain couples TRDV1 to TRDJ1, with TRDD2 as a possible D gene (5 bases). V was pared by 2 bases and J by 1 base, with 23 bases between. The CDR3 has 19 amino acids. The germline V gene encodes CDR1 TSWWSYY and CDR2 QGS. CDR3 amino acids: CALGETLPPRFFGTDKLIF. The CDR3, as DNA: TGTGCTCTTGGGGAAACACTTCCACCGCGATTCTTTGGCACCGATAAACTCATCTTT.

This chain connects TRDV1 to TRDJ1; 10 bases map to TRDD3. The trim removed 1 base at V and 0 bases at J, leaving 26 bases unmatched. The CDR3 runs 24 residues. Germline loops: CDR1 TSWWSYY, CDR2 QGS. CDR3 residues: CALGEPPTRNWGIQRAQYTDKLIF. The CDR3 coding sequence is TGTGCTCTTGGGGAACCCCCTACCCGTAATTGGGGGATACAACGGGCGCAGTACACCGATAAACTCATCTTT.

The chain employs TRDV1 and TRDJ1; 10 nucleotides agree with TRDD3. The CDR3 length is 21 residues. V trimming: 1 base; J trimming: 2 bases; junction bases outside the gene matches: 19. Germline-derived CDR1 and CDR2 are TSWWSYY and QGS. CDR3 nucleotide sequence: TGTGCTCTTGGGGAACCTGGGTTTTTGCGCCTGGGGGATATAGCGACCGATAAACTCATCTTT. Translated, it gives CALGEPGFLRLGDIATDKLIF.

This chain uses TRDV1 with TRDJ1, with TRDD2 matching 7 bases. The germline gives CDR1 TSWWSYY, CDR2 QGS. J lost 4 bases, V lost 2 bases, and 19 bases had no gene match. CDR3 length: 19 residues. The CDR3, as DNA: TGTGCTCTTGGGGAAGGGAATTCCTACACGTCGATAACACACGATAAACTCATCTTT. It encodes CALGEGNSYTSITHDKLIF.

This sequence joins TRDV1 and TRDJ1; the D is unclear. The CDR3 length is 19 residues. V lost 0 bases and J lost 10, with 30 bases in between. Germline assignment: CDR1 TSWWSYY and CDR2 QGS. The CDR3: CALGELNSPSLWVAIGLIF. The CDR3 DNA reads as TGTGCTCTTGGGGAACTCAACTCTCCCTCCTTATGGGTAGCCATCGGACTCATCTTT.

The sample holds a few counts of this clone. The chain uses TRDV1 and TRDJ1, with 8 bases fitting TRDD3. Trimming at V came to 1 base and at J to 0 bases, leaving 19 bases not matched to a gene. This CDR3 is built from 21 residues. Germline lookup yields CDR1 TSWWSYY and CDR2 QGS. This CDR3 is CALGEPRRDSFWGTNTDKLIF. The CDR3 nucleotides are TGTGCTCTTGGGGAACCTCGGCGGGATTCCTTCTGGGGGACAAACACCGATAAACTCATCTTT.

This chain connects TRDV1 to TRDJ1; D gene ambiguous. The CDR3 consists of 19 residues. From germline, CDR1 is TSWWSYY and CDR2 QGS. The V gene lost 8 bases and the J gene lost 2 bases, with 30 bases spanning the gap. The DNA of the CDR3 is TGTGCTCTTCTCTTATTTCCCACCGACCGTCCCTGGAAGACCGATAAACTCATCTTT. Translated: CALLLFPTDRPWKTDKLIF.

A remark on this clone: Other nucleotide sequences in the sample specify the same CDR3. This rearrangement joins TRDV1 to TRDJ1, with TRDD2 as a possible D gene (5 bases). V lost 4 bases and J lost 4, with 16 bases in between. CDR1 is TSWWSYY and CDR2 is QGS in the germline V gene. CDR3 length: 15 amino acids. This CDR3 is CALGVYPKEVDKLIF. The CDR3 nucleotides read TGTGCTCTTGGGGTTTATCCTAAGGAGGTCGATAAACTCATCTTT.

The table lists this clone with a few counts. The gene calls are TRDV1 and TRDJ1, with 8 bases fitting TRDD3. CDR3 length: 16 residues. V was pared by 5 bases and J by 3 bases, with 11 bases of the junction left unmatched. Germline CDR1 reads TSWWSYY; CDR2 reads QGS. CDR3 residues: CALGNWGLGESDKLIF. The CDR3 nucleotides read TGTGCTCTTGGGAACTGGGGGCTGGGGGAGTCCGATAAACTCATCTTT.

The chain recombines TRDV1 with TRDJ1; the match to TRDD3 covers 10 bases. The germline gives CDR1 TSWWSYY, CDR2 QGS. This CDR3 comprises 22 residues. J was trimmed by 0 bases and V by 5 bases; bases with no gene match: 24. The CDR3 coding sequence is TGTGCTCTTGGGAACCGGGTGGGGATACTAAATGGGGGATACCTGTACACCGATAAACTCATCTTT. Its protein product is CALGNRVGILNGGYLYTDKLIF.

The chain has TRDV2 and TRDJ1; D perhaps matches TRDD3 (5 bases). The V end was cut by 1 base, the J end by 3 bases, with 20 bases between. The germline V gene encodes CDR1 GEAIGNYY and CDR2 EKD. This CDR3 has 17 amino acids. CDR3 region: CACDTGCYFQRADKLIF. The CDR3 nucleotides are TGTGCCTGTGACACGGGATGCTATTTTCAGCGCGCCGATAAACTCATCTTT.

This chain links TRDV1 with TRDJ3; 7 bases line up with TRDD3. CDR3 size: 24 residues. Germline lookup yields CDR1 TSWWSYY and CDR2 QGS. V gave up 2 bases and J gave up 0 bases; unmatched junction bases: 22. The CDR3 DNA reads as TGTGCTCTTGGGGAATCAGTCCTCGCGTATTGGGGGACCTCCAGCTCCTGGGACACCCGACAGATGTTTTTC. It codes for CALGESVLAYWGTSSSWDTRQMFF.

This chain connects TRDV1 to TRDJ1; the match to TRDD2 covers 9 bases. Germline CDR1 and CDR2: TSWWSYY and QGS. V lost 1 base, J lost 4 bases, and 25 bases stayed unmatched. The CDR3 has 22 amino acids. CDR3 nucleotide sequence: TGTGCTCTTGGGGAACCGGTTGATGGGGCTGCCTTCCTACCAGGGAACTTCGATAAACTCATCTTT. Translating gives CALGEPVDGAAFLPGNFDKLIF.

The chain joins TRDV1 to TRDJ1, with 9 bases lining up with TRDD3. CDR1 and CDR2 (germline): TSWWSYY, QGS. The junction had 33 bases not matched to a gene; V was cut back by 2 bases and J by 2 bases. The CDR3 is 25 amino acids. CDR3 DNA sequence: TGTGCTCTTGGGGAAAGTCGGAAAGAACCTAGCGGTATCTGGGGGATCCTAGGGGAGACCGATAAACTCATCTTT. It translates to CALGESRKEPSGIWGILGETDKLIF.